The clone carrying this T cell receptor beta chain was counted a few times. Its antigen is unknown. This specimen belongs to a study of cytomegalovirus exposure and HLA in healthy donors. Whole-study findings and limits: TCR beta V- and J-gene trimming, according to a later analysis, was linked to a missense DCLRE1C variant.

This PCR relied on a set of 60 Vbeta primers and 13 Jbeta primers. Profiling relied on immunoSEQ multiplex PCR, and the TCRdb table lists in-frame clones only, not all of them. This table holds around 220,000 clones, about three quarters found once. The CDR3 consists of 18 residues. Germline CDR1 reads GTSNPN; CDR2 reads SVGIG (reference sequence). V gave up 0 bases and J gave up 1 base; unmatched junction bases: 10. Source material: PBMCs. The receptor comes from a man younger than 35 in good health and CMV-seronegative. This chain connects TRBV30 to TRBJ1-2, with TRBD1 identical over 11 bases. The DNA for the CDR3 is TGTGCCTGGAGTGTACCCCGGGACAGGGGGTCCCATAACTATGGCTACACCTTC. Protein: CAWSVPRDRGSHNYGYTF.